The next 26 T cell receptor beta chains were all read from a single sample in a study of blood T cell repertoires in COVID-19. The method was immunoSEQ multiplex PCR; TCRdb's version includes in-frame clones alone and lacks a portion of them. Of approximately 72,000 clones listed, approximately 85% are singletons. Sequencing input: peripheral blood. The source of these receptors is a man in his fifties with acute or convalescent COVID-19.

This sequence joins TRBV5-1 and TRBJ1-1; D unclear. The CDR3 runs 14 residues. From germline, CDR1 is SGHRS and CDR2 YFSETQ. V lost 4 bases to trimming and J lost 5 bases, with 15 bases between them. The CDR3 DNA is TGCGCCAGCAGCCTTCTTGGGAGGCGGACTGAAGCTTTCTTT. Translating gives CASSLLGRRTEAFF.

This chain links TRBV7-2 with TRBJ2-4, with no clear D. Trimming took 6 bases from V and 1 from J, leaving 13 bases between them. CDR1 and CDR2 from the germline V gene are SGHTA and FQGNSA. CDR3 length: 15 residues. The DNA for the CDR3 is TGTGCCAGCAGTTTCAGGCCTTTCGCCAAAAACATTCAGTACTTC. It encodes CASSFRPFAKNIQYF.

The rearrangement links TRBV5-4 to TRBJ2-1, with TRBD2 matching 7 bases. After removal of 3 bases from V and 7 bases from J, the junction contained 7 bases not matched to a gene. The CDR3 runs to 14 residues. Germline V CDR1 and CDR2: SGHNT, YYREEE (reference sequence). Here the CDR3 DNA reads TGTGCCAGCAGCTCCGGGGGGTATTCGAATGAGCAGTTCTTC. Its protein product is CASSSGGYSNEQFF.

The gene calls are TRBV7-9 and TRBJ1-4; 9 bases are shared with TRBD1. The CDR3 has 14 amino acids. V trimming: 4 bases; J trimming: 6 bases; junction bases outside the gene matches: 3. The germline CDR1 and CDR2 sequences are SEHNR and FQNEAQ (reference sequence). The CDR3: CASSSGQGDEKLFF. CDR3 in DNA: TGTGCCAGCAGCTCGGGACAGGGAGATGAAAAACTGTTTTTT.

This clone was found once. This rearrangement joins TRBV6-5 to TRBJ2-2; 9 bases match TRBD2. V dropped 5 bases and J dropped 8; count of bases not matched to a gene: 6. Germline lookup yields CDR1 MNHEY and CDR2 SVGAGI. CDR3 size: 14 residues. The CDR3 DNA follows: TGTGCCAGCAGTATTAGCGGGGGAAGGGGGGAGCTGTTTTTT. Amino acids: CASSISGGRGELFF.

The rearrangement joins TRBV6-5 to TRBJ2-2; a weak D match, TRBD1 (6 bases). The CDR3 has 14 amino acids. Germline-derived CDR1 and CDR2 are MNHEY and SVGAGI. V lost 7 bases, J lost 4 bases, and 13 bases lay in between. CDR3 DNA sequence: TGTGCCAGCACCCGGGACACCCTCACCGGGGAGCTGTTTTTT. It yields the protein CASTRDTLTGELFF.

The chain recombines TRBV9 with TRBJ2-3, with a weak D call TRBD1 (6 bases). Trimming removed 0 bases at V and 1 base at J, with 12 bases between. This CDR3 has 16 amino acids. Germline V gives CDR1 SGDLS, CDR2 YYNGEE. DNA of the CDR3: TGTGCCAGCAGCGTAGTATCAGGGGCAGGCACAGATACGCAGTATTTT. This sequence encodes CASSVVSGAGTDTQYF.

The rearrangement joins TRBV19 to TRBJ2-4, with unresolved D. The CDR3 is 15 residues long. Trimming took off 6 bases at V and 0 bases at J, with 12 bases between the two ends. Per germline, CDR1 LNHDA and CDR2 SQIVND (reference sequence). CDR3 DNA sequence: TGTGCCAGTAGCAGAGGAAAGCTAGCCAAAAACATTCAGTACTTC. Its protein is CASSRGKLAKNIQYF.

This clone occurred a few times. The gene calls are TRBV28 and TRBJ1-2; 7 positions agree with TRBD1. Germline lookup yields CDR1 MDHEN and CDR2 SYDVKM. Trimming removed 8 bases from V and 4 bases from J; junction bases left unmatched: 7. This CDR3 comprises 13 residues. The CDR3 reads CASGDSPVYGYTF. The CDR3 DNA sequence: TGTGCCAGCGGGGACAGCCCGGTCTATGGCTACACCTTC.

The rearrangement links TRBV7-2 to TRBJ2-7, with a possible D match to TRBD1 (5 bases). The CDR3 totals 14 residues. In germline, CDR1 is SGHTA, CDR2 FQGNSA. V gave up 3 bases and J gave up 6 bases, with 15 bases separating them. The CDR3 protein is CASSLDDSTGEQYF. The CDR3 bases are TGTGCCAGCAGCTTGGATGACAGTACAGGCGAGCAGTACTTC.

CDR3 sequence reads: CASRSPGDNSPLHF. The CDR3 bases are TGTGCCAGCAGGTCTCCAGGGGACAATTCACCCCTCCACTTT. V and J are TRBV6-6 and TRBJ1-6; TRBD1 might be the D (6 bases). V lost 6 bases to trimming and J lost 7 bases, with 13 bases between them. The CDR3 loop spans 14 amino acids. Germline values: CDR1 MNHNY, CDR2 SVGAGI (reference sequence).

The sample holds one count of this clone. This chain links TRBV5-1 with TRBJ2-5; 8 bases agree with TRBD2. The CDR3 is made up of 13 amino acids. Germline V gene data show CDR1 as SGHRS and CDR2 as YFSETQ. V gave up 5 bases and J gave up 3 bases; unmatched junction bases: 3. The CDR3 DNA is TGCGCCAGCAGTCGGCGGGGGGAAGAGACCCAGTACTTC. This gives the protein CASSRRGEETQYF.

The rearrangement joins TRBV10-2 to TRBJ2-1; 9 bases line up with TRBD2. Germline trimming cut 6 bases from V and 6 bases from J; bases unmatched to any gene: 9. Germline V gene sequence: CDR1 WSHSY, CDR2 SAAADI. This CDR3 has 15 residues. The CDR3: CASRTSGDDSNEQFF. CDR3 sequence (DNA): TGCGCCAGCAGGACTAGCGGAGATGATTCCAATGAGCAGTTCTTC.

The genes are TRBV12-5 and TRBJ2-5, with 8 bases identical to TRBD1. CDR1 and CDR2 (germline): LGHNT, FRNRAP. V gave up 5 bases and J gave up 2 bases; unmatched junction bases: 13. The CDR3 is 17 residues long. In nucleotides, the CDR3 is TGTGCTAGTGGTAGGGGGTTAGGACAGGGAGATCAAGAGACCCAGTACTTC. Translated: CASGRGLGQGDQETQYF.

This chain links TRBV29-1 with TRBJ2-4; D may be TRBD2 (6 bases). Germline V lookup: CDR1 SQVTM, CDR2 ANQGSEA. CDR3 size: 13 residues. Trimming removed 2 bases at V and 7 bases at J, with 12 bases between. In DNA form, the CDR3 reads TGCAGCGTTGAAATGACTAGTGAGAACATTCAGTACTTC. It codes for CSVEMTSENIQYF.

This sequence joins TRBV5-1 and TRBJ2-3, with 7 positions matching TRBD2. The CDR3 sequence is 15 residues long. V was clipped by 0 bases and J by 5 bases; unmatched bases: 6. Germline CDR1 is SGHRS and CDR2 is YFSETQ. CDR3 bases: TGCGCCAGCAGCTTGGCGGGGCGGGGGATAGATACGCAGTATTTT. This codes for CASSLAGRGIDTQYF.

This chain links TRBV19 with TRBJ2-1; possibly TRBD2 for D (5 bases). The V end was cut by 3 bases, the J end by 4 bases, with 16 bases between. This CDR3 contains 16 residues. The germline gives CDR1 LNHDA, CDR2 SQIVND (reference sequence). The CDR3 spells CASSIYMGPGYNEQFF. CDR3 nucleotides: TGTGCCAGTAGTATCTATATGGGTCCGGGGTACAATGAGCAGTTCTTC. The complete variable domain, with remaining parts taken from reference TRBV19 and TRBJ2-1, reads DGGITQSPKYLFRKEGQNVTLSCEQNLNHDAMYWYRQDPGQGLRLIYYSQIVNDFQKGDIAEGYSVSREKKESFPLTVTSAQKNPTAFYLCASSIYMGPGYNEQFFGPGTRLTVL.

The chain has TRBV7-9 and TRBJ1-1, with 8 bases aligning to TRBD1. Germline trimming cut 5 bases from V and 4 bases from J; bases unmatched to any gene: 3. Germline loops: CDR1 SEHNR, CDR2 FQNEAQ (reference sequence). The CDR3 is made up of 13 amino acids. This CDR3 reads CASSRTGSTEAFF. The CDR3 DNA sequence: TGTGCCAGCAGCAGGACAGGGAGCACTGAAGCTTTCTTT. The full variable domain, in which reference TRBV7-9 and TRBJ1-1 provide the parts outside the CDR3, is DTGVSQNPRHKITKRGQNVTFRCDPISEHNRLYWYRQTLGQGPEFLTYFQNEAQLEKSRLLSDRFSAERPKGSFSTLEIQRTEQGDSAMYLCASSRTGSTEAFFGQGTRLTVV.

The chain has TRBV6-5 and TRBJ1-5; perhaps TRBD1 as D (6 bases). CDR3 length: 15 amino acids. Trimming left V 8 bases short and J 2 bases short, with 16 bases between. Per the germline V gene, CDR1 is MNHEY and CDR2 is SVGAGI. This CDR3 reads CASDQGGDGNQPQHF. DNA for the CDR3: TGTGCCAGCGATCAAGGGGGAGACGGCAATCAGCCCCAGCATTTT.

The chain couples TRBV30 to TRBJ1-3; D not resolved. Germline V CDR1 and CDR2: GTSNPN, SVGIG (reference sequence). The CDR3 spans 13 residues. The ends were cut back, 2 bases at V and 3 bases at J, with 8 bases in the middle. This CDR3 is CAWSLYSGNTIYF. The CDR3 nucleotides read TGTGCCTGGAGTCTTTACAGTGGAAACACCATATATTTT.

The chain joins TRBV10-2 to TRBJ2-5, with 11 nucleotides matching TRBD2. The CDR3 is 15 residues long. V lost 7 bases, J lost 2 bases, and 6 bases stayed unmatched. Germline-derived CDR1 and CDR2 are WSHSY and SAAADI. CDR3 in amino acids: CASTRVAGGQETQYF. CDR3 nucleotide sequence: TGCGCCAGCACTAGAGTAGCGGGGGGGCAAGAGACCCAGTACTTC.

This clone has only one observation. The chain joins TRBV29-1 to TRBJ1-4; the match to TRBD1 covers 9 bases. The germline CDR1 and CDR2 sequences are SQVTM and ANQGSEA. This CDR3 contains 13 residues. Losses at the gene ends were 6 bases for V and 6 bases for J; bases not matched to a gene: 5. The chain's CDR3 is CSVGTGRDEKLFF. DNA of the CDR3: TGCAGCGTAGGGACAGGGAGGGATGAAAAACTGTTTTTT. The full variable domain, completed using reference TRBV29-1 and TRBJ1-4, is SAVISQKPSRDICQRGTSLTIQCQVDSQVTMMFWYRQQPGQSLTLIATANQGSEATYESGFVIDKFPISRPNLTFSTLTVSNMSPEDSSIYLCSVGTGRDEKLFFGSGTQLSVL.

The table lists this clone with a count of one. The gene calls are TRBV11-2 and TRBJ2-3; 12 nucleotides align to TRBD2. There are 15 residues in the CDR3. V dropped 2 bases and J dropped 10; count of bases not matched to a gene: 7. Germline V CDR1 and CDR2: SGHAT, FQNNGV. The CDR3: CASSLRRLAGESQYF. The DNA of the CDR3 is TGTGCCAGCAGCTTACGCAGACTAGCGGGGGAATCGCAGTATTTT.

The chain couples TRBV6-4 to TRBJ2-3; 8 nucleotides match TRBD2. Germline assignment: CDR1 MRHNA and CDR2 SNTAGT. This CDR3 is 16 amino acids long. Trimming cost V 0 bases and J 1 base; bases outside gene matches: 3. CDR3 region: CASSDSTGGGTDTQYF. The CDR3 DNA reads as TGTGCCAGCAGTGACTCGACGGGGGGGGGCACAGATACGCAGTATTTT.

The chain joins TRBV19 to TRBJ1-5; no clear D. V was shortened by 4 bases and J by 2 bases, with 6 bases between the two germline ends. Germline V gene data show CDR1 as LNHDA and CDR2 as SQIVND (reference sequence). This CDR3 region has 13 residues. CDR3 region: CASSNQGNQPQHF. CDR3 in DNA: TGTGCCAGTAGTAACCAGGGCAATCAGCCCCAGCATTTT. Looking up the rest from reference TRBV19 and TRBJ1-5 gives the full variable domain: DGGITQSPKYLFRKEGQNVTLSCEQNLNHDAMYWYRQDPGQGLRLIYYSQIVNDFQKGDIAEGYSVSREKKESFPLTVTSAQKNPTAFYLCASSNQGNQPQHFGDGTRLSIL.

This chain joins TRBV9 and TRBJ1-3, with 7 positions matching TRBD1. The germline V gene has CDR1 SGDLS and CDR2 YYNGEE. The ends lost 3 bases at V and 9 bases at J; junction bases unmatched: 12. The length of the CDR3 is 15 residues. The CDR3, as DNA: TGTGCCAGCAGCGATGACAGGGAAGCAGACGTCACCATATATTTT. Its translation is CASSDDREADVTIYF.